This is a list of T cell receptor beta chains from one sample in a study of early T cells in non-severe SARS-CoV-2 infection. From the 5' RACE reads, TCRdb called clonotypes with MiXCR, one entry per CDR3 protein. The table lists about 66,000 distinct CDR3 sequences, approximately 13% of them singletons. Material for sequencing was whole blood. The receptors here all came from an adult who was a healthcare worker with PCR-confirmed SARS-CoV-2 infection or an uninfected control (not recorded which). The CDR3 runs from the conserved cysteine through the conserved F or W. The D gene is left open where the match is weak. Expanded clones get a size class; other rows say once, few or many, or leave the size out.

J gene: TRBJ2-2
clone size: -
V gene: TRBV27
D gene: TRBD1
CDR3 protein: CASSPRTGVPGELFF
CDR3 DNA: TGTGCCAGCAGTCCGAGGACAGGGGTCCCCGGGGAGCTGTTTTTT

J gene: TRBJ1-5
clone size: few
V gene: TRBV23-1
D gene: TRBD1
CDR3 protein: CASSQRDRGITSNQPQHF
CDR3 DNA: TGCGCCAGCAGTCAAAGGGACAGGGGAATTACTAGCAATCAGCCCCAGCATTTT

J gene: TRBJ2-7
clone size: many
V gene: TRBV6-2/TRBV6-3
D gene: -
CDR3 protein: CASSLPSYEQYF
CDR3 DNA: TGTGCCAGCAGCCTTCCTTCCTACGAGCAGTACTTC

J gene: TRBJ2-1
clone size: many
V gene: TRBV19
D gene: TRBD2
CDR3 protein: CASSIERGLGDEQFF
CDR3 DNA: TGTGCCAGTAGTATAGAGCGGGGGTTGGGCGATGAGCAGTTCTTC

J gene: TRBJ2-7
clone size: -
V gene: TRBV29-1
D gene: -
CDR3 protein: CSVGDERRYEQYF
CDR3 DNA: TGCAGCGTTGGGGACGAAAGAAGATACGAGCAGTACTTC

J gene: TRBJ2-3
clone size: few
V gene: TRBV6-5
D gene: TRBD1
CDR3 protein: CASSKPRDRGFADTQYF
CDR3 DNA: TGTGCCAGCAGTAAACCCCGGGACAGGGGGTTTGCAGATACGCAGTATTTT

J gene: TRBJ2-6
clone size: -
V gene: TRBV28
D gene: TRBD1
CDR3 protein: CASSSRTGLPLSGANVLTF
CDR3 DNA: TGTGCCAGCAGTTCCCGGACAGGGCTCCCCCTCTCTGGGGCCAACGTCCTGACTTTC

J gene: TRBJ1-3
clone size: few
V gene: TRBV10-2
D gene: TRBD1
CDR3 protein: CASSARVRDRSNTIYF
CDR3 DNA: TGCGCCAGCAGTGCCCGTGTGAGGGACAGGAGTAACACCATATATTTT

J gene: TRBJ2-1
clone size: few
V gene: TRBV27
D gene: -
CDR3 protein: CASSPIFLSSYNEQFF
CDR3 DNA: TGTGCCAGCAGTCCCATCTTTCTTAGCTCCTACAATGAGCAGTTCTTC

J gene: TRBJ2-1
clone size: many
V gene: TRBV27
D gene: -
CDR3 protein: CASSTDPHEQFF
CDR3 DNA: TGTGCCAGCAGCACCGACCCCCATGAGCAGTTCTTC

J gene: TRBJ2-1
clone size: few
V gene: TRBV29-1
D gene: -
CDR3 protein: CSYRGNEQFF
CDR3 DNA: TGCAGCTATCGGGGCAATGAGCAGTTCTTC

J gene: TRBJ2-3
clone size: -
V gene: TRBV28
D gene: TRBD2
CDR3 protein: CASSPVGGPVTDTQYF
CDR3 DNA: TGTGCCAGCAGTCCAGTGGGAGGGCCGGTCACAGATACGCAGTATTTT

J gene: TRBJ2-3
clone size: many
V gene: TRBV13
D gene: -
CDR3 protein: CASSASRTDTQYF
CDR3 DNA: TGTGCCAGCAGCGCGTCAAGGACAGATACGCAGTATTTT

J gene: TRBJ1-2
clone size: -
V gene: TRBV7-3
D gene: -
CDR3 protein: CASSSQAGSGYTF
CDR3 DNA: TGTGCCAGCAGCTCACAAGCAGGGAGCGGCTACACCTTC

J gene: TRBJ2-2
clone size: many
V gene: TRBV7-9
D gene: -
CDR3 protein: CASSPNGELFF
CDR3 DNA: TGTGCCAGCAGCCCCAATGGGGAGCTGTTTTTT

J gene: TRBJ2-5
clone size: once
V gene: TRBV4-1
D gene: TRBD2
CDR3 protein: CASSQVSSLARQETQYF
CDR3 DNA: TGCGCCAGCAGCCAAGTGTCCTCACTAGCGAGACAAGAGACCCAGTACTTC

J gene: TRBJ1-6
clone size: few
V gene: TRBV20-1
D gene: TRBD1
CDR3 protein: CSARPGQGYYSPLHF
CDR3 DNA: TGCAGTGCGAGACCCGGACAGGGTTATTATTCACCCCTCCACTTT

J gene: TRBJ1-5
clone size: few
V gene: TRBV7-8
D gene: TRBD1
CDR3 protein: CASSLARTGVQPQHF
CDR3 DNA: TGTGCCAGCAGCTTAGCGCGAACAGGGGTTCAGCCCCAGCATTTT

J gene: TRBJ2-1
clone size: -
V gene: TRBV28
D gene: -
CDR3 protein: CASRLLYNEQFF
CDR3 DNA: TGTGCCTCCCGACTACTGTACAATGAGCAGTTCTTC

J gene: TRBJ1-5
clone size: many
V gene: TRBV27
D gene: -
CDR3 protein: CASSFWGVNQPQHF
CDR3 DNA: TGTGCCAGCAGTTTTTGGGGGGTCAATCAGCCCCAGCATTTT

J gene: TRBJ2-7
clone size: many
V gene: TRBV29-1
D gene: TRBD1
CDR3 protein: CSVSTGGLYEQYF
CDR3 DNA: TGCAGCGTTTCGACAGGGGGCTTATACGAGCAGTACTTC

J gene: TRBJ2-3
clone size: -
V gene: TRBV29-1
D gene: TRBD2
CDR3 protein: CSVGGDTQYF
CDR3 DNA: TGCAGCGTCGGGGGGGATACGCAGTATTTT

J gene: TRBJ2-7
clone size: -
V gene: TRBV28
D gene: -
CDR3 protein: CASSYTYEQYF
CDR3 DNA: TGTGCCAGCAGTTATACCTACGAGCAGTACTTC

J gene: TRBJ2-5
clone size: many
V gene: TRBV12-2
D gene: -
CDR3 protein: CASRLADRQETQYF
CDR3 DNA: TGTGCAAGTCGCTTAGCAGACAGGCAAGAGACCCAGTACTTC

J gene: TRBJ2-7
clone size: few
V gene: TRBV7-2
D gene: -
CDR3 protein: CASRIQESSYEQYF
CDR3 DNA: TGTGCCAGCCGTATACAGGAGAGCTCCTACGAGCAGTACTTC

J gene: TRBJ1-1
clone size: -
V gene: TRBV29-1
D gene: TRBD1
CDR3 protein: CNGRTGRDTEAFF
CDR3 DNA: TGCAACGGACGGACAGGGAGAGACACTGAAGCTTTCTTT

J gene: TRBJ2-1
clone size: many
V gene: TRBV29-1
D gene: -
CDR3 protein: CSVQGGFSGEQFF
CDR3 DNA: TGCAGCGTCCAGGGGGGCTTTAGCGGTGAGCAGTTCTTC

J gene: TRBJ1-4
clone size: -
V gene: TRBV2
D gene: -
CDR3 protein: CASSEGGTGPQKLFF
CDR3 DNA: TGTGCCAGCAGTGAAGGCGGGACCGGGCCACAAAAACTGTTTTTT

J gene: TRBJ1-1
clone size: -
V gene: TRBV9
D gene: TRBD1
CDR3 protein: CASSPYRGDTEAFF
CDR3 DNA: TGTGCCAGCAGCCCGTACAGGGGAGACACTGAAGCTTTCTTT

J gene: TRBJ2-1
clone size: -
V gene: TRBV12-3/TRBV12-4
D gene: TRBD2
CDR3 protein: CASSLEGGRYNEQFF
CDR3 DNA: TGTGCCAGCAGTTTAGAGGGAGGGAGGTACAATGAGCAGTTCTTC

J gene: TRBJ2-7
clone size: many
V gene: TRBV6-5
D gene: TRBD1
CDR3 protein: CASSARTGNSYEQYF
CDR3 DNA: TGTGCCAGCAGCGCCCGGACAGGGAATTCCTACGAGCAGTACTTC

J gene: TRBJ2-2
clone size: many
V gene: TRBV28
D gene: -
CDR3 protein: CASSFWGELFF
CDR3 DNA: TGTGCCAGCAGTTTTTGGGGGGAGCTGTTTTTT

J gene: TRBJ1-4
clone size: many
V gene: TRBV7-8
D gene: TRBD1
CDR3 protein: CASSPGGGGEKLFF
CDR3 DNA: TGTGCCAGCAGCCCAGGGGGCGGAGGCGAAAAACTGTTTTTT

J gene: TRBJ2-3
clone size: -
V gene: TRBV7-2
D gene: TRBD2
CDR3 protein: CASSLVAGGTDTQYF
CDR3 DNA: TGTGCCAGCAGCTTAGTAGCGGGAGGCACAGATACGCAGTATTTT

J gene: TRBJ2-1
clone size: -
V gene: TRBV7-3
D gene: -
CDR3 protein: CASSLRSRVEEGGSYNEQFF
CDR3 DNA: TGTGCCAGCAGCTTAAGATCTCGGGTAGAGGAAGGCGGCTCCTACAATGAGCAGTTCTTC

J gene: TRBJ1-6
clone size: few
V gene: TRBV7-3
D gene: -
CDR3 protein: CASSLGGSSNSPLHF
CDR3 DNA: TGTGCCAGCAGCTTAGGCGGATCTTCAAATTCACCCCTCCACTTT

J gene: TRBJ2-2
clone size: few
V gene: TRBV6-5
D gene: -
CDR3 protein: CASRRTDARELFF
CDR3 DNA: TGTGCCAGCAGGCGTACAGACGCCCGGGAGCTGTTTTTT

J gene: TRBJ1-2
clone size: -
V gene: TRBV6-2/TRBV6-3
D gene: -
CDR3 protein: CASSYGQAPYTF
CDR3 DNA: TGTGCCAGCAGTTACGGTCAAGCCCCGTACACCTTC

J gene: TRBJ1-2
clone size: few
V gene: TRBV6-6
D gene: TRBD1
CDR3 protein: CASRLLGQGIYGYTF
CDR3 DNA: TGTGCCAGCAGACTCCTGGGACAGGGAATCTATGGCTACACCTTC

J gene: TRBJ2-1
clone size: few
V gene: TRBV10-1
D gene: -
CDR3 protein: CASSESGLTGNEQFF
CDR3 DNA: TGCGCCAGCAGTGAGTCGGGACTGACCGGGAATGAGCAGTTCTTC

J gene: TRBJ1-1
clone size: few
V gene: TRBV9
D gene: -
CDR3 protein: CASSVEMNTEAFF
CDR3 DNA: TGTGCCAGCAGCGTAGAGATGAACACTGAAGCTTTCTTT

J gene: TRBJ1-5
clone size: -
V gene: TRBV7-9
D gene: -
CDR3 protein: CASSFDASNQPQHF
CDR3 DNA: TGTGCCAGCAGTTTCGACGCGAGCAATCAGCCCCAGCATTTT

J gene: TRBJ1-5
clone size: many
V gene: TRBV29-1
D gene: -
CDR3 protein: CSAGLTGNQPQHF
CDR3 DNA: TGCAGCGCCGGCCTGACGGGCAATCAGCCCCAGCATTTT

J gene: TRBJ1-2
clone size: -
V gene: TRBV7-2
D gene: -
CDR3 protein: CASTLGRNYGYTF
CDR3 DNA: TGTGCCAGCACCCTCGGCCGTAACTATGGCTACACCTTC

J gene: TRBJ1-5
clone size: -
V gene: TRBV12-3/TRBV12-4
D gene: -
CDR3 protein: CASSPGPVQPQHF
CDR3 DNA: TGTGCCAGCAGTCCAGGACCCGTTCAGCCCCAGCATTTT